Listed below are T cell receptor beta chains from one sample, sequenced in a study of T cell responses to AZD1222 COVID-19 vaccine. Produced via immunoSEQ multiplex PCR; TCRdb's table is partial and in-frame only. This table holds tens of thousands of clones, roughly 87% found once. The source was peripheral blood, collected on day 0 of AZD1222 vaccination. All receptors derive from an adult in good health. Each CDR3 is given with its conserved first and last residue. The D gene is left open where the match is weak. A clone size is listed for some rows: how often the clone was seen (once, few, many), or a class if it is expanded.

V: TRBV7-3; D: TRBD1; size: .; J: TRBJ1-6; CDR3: CASSLLGQGGSPLHF; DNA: TGTGCCAGCAGCCTGCTGGGACAGGGGGGTTCACCCCTCCACTTT
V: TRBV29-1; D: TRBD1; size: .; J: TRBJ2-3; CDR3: CSVRQGGTDTQYF; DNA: TGCAGCGTGAGACAGGGGGGCACAGATACGCAGTATTTT
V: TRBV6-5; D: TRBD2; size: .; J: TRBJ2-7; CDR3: CASTSGSGRIHEQYF; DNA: TGTGCCAGCACCTCAGGGAGCGGGAGAATCCACGAGCAGTACTTC
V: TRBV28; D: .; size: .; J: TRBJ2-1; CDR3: CASRRGMATNEQFF; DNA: TGTGCCAGCAGAAGGGGAATGGCGACCAATGAGCAGTTCTTC
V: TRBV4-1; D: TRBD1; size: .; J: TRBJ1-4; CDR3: CASSQVGQGSEKLFF; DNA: TGCGCCAGCAGCCAAGTAGGACAGGGATCGGAAAAACTGTTTTTT
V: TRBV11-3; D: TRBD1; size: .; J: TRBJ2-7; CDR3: CASSSLAGTVYEQYF; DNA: TGTGCCAGCAGCTCACTTGCCGGGACAGTTTACGAGCAGTACTTC
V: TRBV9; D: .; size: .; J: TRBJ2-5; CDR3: CASSGGTKETQYF; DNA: TGTGCCAGCAGCGGCGGGACCAAGGAGACCCAGTACTTC
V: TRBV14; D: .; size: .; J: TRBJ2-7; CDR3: CASSQDPGNYYEQYF; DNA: TGTGCCAGCAGCCAAGATCCGGGGAACTACTACGAGCAGTACTTC
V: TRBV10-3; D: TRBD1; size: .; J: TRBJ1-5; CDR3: CAISEFGGQGGNQPQHF; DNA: TGTGCCATCAGTGAGTTCGGGGGACAGGGCGGCAATCAGCCCCAGCATTTT
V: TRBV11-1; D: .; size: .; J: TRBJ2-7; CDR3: CASSPQEGLYYEQYF; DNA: TGTGCCAGCAGCCCGCAGGAGGGGCTTTATTACGAGCAGTACTTC
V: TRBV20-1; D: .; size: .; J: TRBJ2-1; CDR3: CSFSIYNEQFF; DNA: TGCAGTTTTAGTATTTACAATGAGCAGTTCTTC
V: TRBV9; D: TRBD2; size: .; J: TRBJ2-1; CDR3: CASSVAIRASGSDSEQFF; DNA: TGTGCCAGCAGCGTAGCTATTCGGGCTAGCGGGAGCGATTCTGAGCAGTTCTTC
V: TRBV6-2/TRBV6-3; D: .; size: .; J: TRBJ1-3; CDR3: CASSLVSSGNTIYF; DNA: TGTGCCAGCAGTTTGGTATCTTCTGGAAACACCATATATTTT
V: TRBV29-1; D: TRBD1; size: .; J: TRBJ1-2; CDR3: CSVEGSGGGYTF; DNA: TGCAGCGTTGAAGGGTCAGGGGGTGGCTACACCTTC
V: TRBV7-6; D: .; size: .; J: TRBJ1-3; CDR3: CASSLSVKGTSGNTIYF; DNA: TGTGCCAGCAGCTTATCGGTCAAGGGGACCTCTGGAAACACCATATATTTT
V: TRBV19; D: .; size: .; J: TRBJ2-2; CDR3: CASSDYMGTAGELFF; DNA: TGTGCCAGTAGTGATTATATGGGGACGGCCGGGGAGCTGTTTTTT
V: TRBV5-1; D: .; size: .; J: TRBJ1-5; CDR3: CASSLEGGDQRPQHF; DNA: TGCGCCAGCAGCTTGGAGGGCGGAGACCAGAGGCCCCAGCATTTT
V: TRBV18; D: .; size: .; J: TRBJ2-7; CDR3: CASSAGTGLSYEQYF; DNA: TGTGCCAGCTCAGCCGGGACGGGACTCTCCTACGAGCAGTACTTC
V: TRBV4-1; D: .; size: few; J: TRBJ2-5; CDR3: CASSRTGAPQETQYF; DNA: TGCGCCAGCAGCCGAACAGGCGCCCCACAAGAGACCCAGTACTTC
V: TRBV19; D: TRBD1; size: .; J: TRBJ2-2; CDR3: CASNVNQGVGGELFF; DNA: TGTGCCAGTAATGTTAATCAGGGGGTTGGCGGGGAGCTGTTTTTT
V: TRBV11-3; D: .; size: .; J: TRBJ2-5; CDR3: CASSTELRATQYF; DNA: TGTGCCAGCAGCACGGAGCTACGGGCGACCCAGTACTTC
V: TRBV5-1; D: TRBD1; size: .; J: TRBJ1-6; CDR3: CASSLGTQGGNPLHF; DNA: TGCGCCAGCAGCTTAGGCACCCAGGGGGGTAATCCCCTCCACTTT
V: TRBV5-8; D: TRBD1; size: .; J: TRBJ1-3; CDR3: CASSQVTTGLSGNTIYF; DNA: TGTGCCAGCAGCCAAGTGACGACAGGGCTCTCTGGAAACACCATATATTTT
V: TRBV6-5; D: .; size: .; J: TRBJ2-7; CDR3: CASSSRQSYEQYF; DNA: TGTGCCAGCAGTTCCCGACAGAGCTACGAGCAGTACTTC
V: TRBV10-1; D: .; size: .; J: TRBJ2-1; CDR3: CASSESVAGFREQFF; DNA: TGCGCCAGCAGTGAGTCGGTGGCAGGGTTCCGTGAGCAGTTCTTC
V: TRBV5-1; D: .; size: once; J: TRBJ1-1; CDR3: CASSLGRGLGLNTEAFF; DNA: TGCGCCAGCAGCTTGGGGCGGGGTTTAGGTCTGAACACTGAAGCTTTCTTT
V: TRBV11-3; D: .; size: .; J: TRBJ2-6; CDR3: CASSLDRGSSSGANVLTF; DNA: TGTGCCAGCAGCTTAGATAGGGGCAGTTCCTCTGGGGCCAACGTCCTGACTTTC
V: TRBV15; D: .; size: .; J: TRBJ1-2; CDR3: CATSRDPNYGYTF; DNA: TGTGCCACCAGCAGAGATCCTAACTATGGCTACACCTTC